Included here is one TCR beta chain sequence, with context. The data were obtained in a study of blood T cell repertoires in COVID-19. Method: immunoSEQ multiplex PCR; TCRdb's copy keeps in-frame clones and lacks some. This sample has a few hundred thousand clones, with approximately 88% found just once. CDR1 and CDR2 from the germline V gene are SNHLY and FYNNEI. The CDR3 is 13 residues long. The V end was cut by 0 bases, the J end by 5 bases, with 4 bases between. This clonotype was obtained from a woman aged 70-85 years with COVID-19, enrolled during active disease. This chain connects TRBV2 to TRBJ2-2; no clear D gene. Sequencing was performed on peripheral blood. The CDR3 reads CASSEAYTGELFF. CDR3 DNA: TGTGCCAGCAGTGAAGCGTATACCGGGGAGCTGTTTTTT.